This T cell receptor beta chain was sequenced in a study of blood T cell repertoires in COVID-19. Turning to the study itself: There were acute and convalescent COVID-19 samples, and they came from the United States, Italy and Spain. Sources were T cells, B-cell-depleted T cells, or PBMCs; the material itself was cDNA or gDNA.

V was trimmed by 5 bases and J by 2 bases, leaving 9 bases between them. The germline V gene has CDR1 LNHDA and CDR2 SQIVND (reference sequence). The CDR3 runs 13 residues. Seattle patients were enrolled during active infection and followed longitudinally. In the study's own analysis: Reference gene primer amplification gave estimated nucleated cell counts. Some clones are missing from TCRdb's copy, which holds only in-frame ones; the method was immunoSEQ multiplex PCR. V, J and clone size are those of that table, while D and trimming were read from the DNA. The data show some 65,000 clones, about 86% seen once.

The sample was peripheral blood. This chain links TRBV19 with TRBJ2-5; perhaps TRBD1 as D (6 bases). This TCR was sampled from a man aged 40-50 years with COVID-19, enrolled during active disease. The CDR3 nucleotides are TGTGCCAGTAGTGCAGGGACACAAGAGACCCAGTACTTC. Residues: CASSAGTQETQYF.